Detailed here is one T cell receptor (beta chain). The target antigen is unknown. The data were obtained in a study of cytomegalovirus exposure and HLA in healthy donors. Background on the study: Out of approximately 400 genotyped donors, about 80% belonged to the Caucasian-associated ancestry cluster. Study results and caveats: In a later analysis, at a false discovery rate of 0.05, approximately 15,000 TCR beta sequences matched HLA alleles. Later analysis showed most CMV-associated TCR beta chains appearing HLA-restricted.

13 Jbeta primers and 60 Vbeta primers were used for the PCR. Some clones are missing from TCRdb's copy, which holds only in-frame ones; the method was immunoSEQ multiplex PCR. The data show about 130,000 clones, and the top ten clones hold approximately 1.9%. Source material: PBMCs. The sequence came from a woman aged 60-75 years in good health and CMV-seronegative.

CDR3 coding DNA: TGTGCCGTGGCGGCGGATAACTCCTACGAGCAGTACTTC. Its protein product is CAVAADNSYEQYF. The V call is TRBV6-1, the J call TRBJ2-7; D unresolved. Trimming shortened V by 11 bases and J by 0 bases, and 14 bases separated the two germline ends. Germline V CDR1 and CDR2: MNHNS, SASEGT. The CDR3 has 13 amino acids.